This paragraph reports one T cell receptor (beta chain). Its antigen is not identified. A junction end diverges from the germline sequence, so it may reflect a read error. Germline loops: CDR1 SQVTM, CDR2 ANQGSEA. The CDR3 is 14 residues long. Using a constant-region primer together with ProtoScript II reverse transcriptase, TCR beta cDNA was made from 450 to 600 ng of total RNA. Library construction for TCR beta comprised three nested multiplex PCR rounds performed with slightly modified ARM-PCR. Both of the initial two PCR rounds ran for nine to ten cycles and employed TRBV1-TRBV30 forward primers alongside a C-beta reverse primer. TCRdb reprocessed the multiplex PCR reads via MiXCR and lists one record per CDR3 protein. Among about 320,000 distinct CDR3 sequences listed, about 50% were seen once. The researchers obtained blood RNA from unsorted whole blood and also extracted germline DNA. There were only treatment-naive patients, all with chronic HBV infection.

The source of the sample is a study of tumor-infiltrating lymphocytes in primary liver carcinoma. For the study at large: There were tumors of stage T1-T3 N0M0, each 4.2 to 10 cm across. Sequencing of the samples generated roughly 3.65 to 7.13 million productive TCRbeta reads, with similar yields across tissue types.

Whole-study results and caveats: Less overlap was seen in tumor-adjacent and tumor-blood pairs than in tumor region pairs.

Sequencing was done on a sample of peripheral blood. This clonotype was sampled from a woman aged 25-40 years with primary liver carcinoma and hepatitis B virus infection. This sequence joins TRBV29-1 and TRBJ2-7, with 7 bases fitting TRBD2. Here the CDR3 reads CSVDEGGESYEHYF. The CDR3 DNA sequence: TGTAGCGTTGACGAGGGAGGGGAGAGCTACGAGCACTACTTC.